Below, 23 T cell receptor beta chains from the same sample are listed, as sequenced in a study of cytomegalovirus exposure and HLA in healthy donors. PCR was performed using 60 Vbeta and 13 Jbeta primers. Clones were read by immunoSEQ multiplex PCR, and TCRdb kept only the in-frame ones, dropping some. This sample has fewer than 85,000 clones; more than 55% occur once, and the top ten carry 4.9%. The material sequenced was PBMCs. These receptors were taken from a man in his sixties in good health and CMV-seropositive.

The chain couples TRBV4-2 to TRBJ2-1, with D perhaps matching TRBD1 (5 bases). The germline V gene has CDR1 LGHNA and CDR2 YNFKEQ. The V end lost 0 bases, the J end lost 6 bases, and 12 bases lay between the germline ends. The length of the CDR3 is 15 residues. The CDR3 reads CASSQDETAINEQFF. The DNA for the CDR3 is TGTGCCAGCAGCCAAGACGAGACAGCCATCAATGAGCAGTTCTTC.

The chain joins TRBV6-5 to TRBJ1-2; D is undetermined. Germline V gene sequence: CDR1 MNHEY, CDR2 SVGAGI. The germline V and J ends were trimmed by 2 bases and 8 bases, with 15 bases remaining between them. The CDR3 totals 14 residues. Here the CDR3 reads CASSYRNSSGGYTF. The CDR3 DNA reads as TGTGCCAGCAGTTACAGGAACTCCTCGGGGGGCTACACCTTC.

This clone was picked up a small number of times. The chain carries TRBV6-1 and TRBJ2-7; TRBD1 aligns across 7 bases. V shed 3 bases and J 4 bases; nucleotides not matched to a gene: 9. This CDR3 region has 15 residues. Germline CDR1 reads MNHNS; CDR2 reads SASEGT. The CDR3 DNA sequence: TGTGCCAGCAGTGAGGCGACAGGGTTTATATACGAGCAGTACTTC. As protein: CASSEATGFIYEQYF.

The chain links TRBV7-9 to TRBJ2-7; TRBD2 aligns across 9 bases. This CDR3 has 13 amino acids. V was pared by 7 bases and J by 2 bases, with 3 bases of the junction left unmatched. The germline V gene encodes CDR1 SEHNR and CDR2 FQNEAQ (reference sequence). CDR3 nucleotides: TGTGCCAGCACGGGACTAGCAGCCTACGAGCAGTACTTC. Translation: CASTGLAAYEQYF.

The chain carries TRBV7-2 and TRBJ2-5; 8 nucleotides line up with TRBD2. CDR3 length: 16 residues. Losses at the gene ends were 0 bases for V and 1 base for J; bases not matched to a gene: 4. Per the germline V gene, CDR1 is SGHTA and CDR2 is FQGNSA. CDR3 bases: TGTGCCAGCAGCTTAGCGACTAGCGCCCCCCAAGAGACCCAGTACTTC. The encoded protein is CASSLATSAPQETQYF.

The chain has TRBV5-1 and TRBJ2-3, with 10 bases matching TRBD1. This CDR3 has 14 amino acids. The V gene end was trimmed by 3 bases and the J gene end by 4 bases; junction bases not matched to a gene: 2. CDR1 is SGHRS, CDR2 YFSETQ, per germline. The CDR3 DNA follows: TGCGCCAGCAGCTGGGGACAGGGGCCAGATACGCAGTATTTT. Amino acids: CASSWGQGPDTQYF.

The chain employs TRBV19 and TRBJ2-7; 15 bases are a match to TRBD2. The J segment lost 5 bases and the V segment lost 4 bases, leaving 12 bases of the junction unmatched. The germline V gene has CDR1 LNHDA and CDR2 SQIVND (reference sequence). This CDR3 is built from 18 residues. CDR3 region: CASSTGTSGRTLGDEQYF. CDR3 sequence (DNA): TGTGCCAGTAGTACAGGGACTAGCGGGAGGACCCTCGGGGACGAGCAGTACTTC.

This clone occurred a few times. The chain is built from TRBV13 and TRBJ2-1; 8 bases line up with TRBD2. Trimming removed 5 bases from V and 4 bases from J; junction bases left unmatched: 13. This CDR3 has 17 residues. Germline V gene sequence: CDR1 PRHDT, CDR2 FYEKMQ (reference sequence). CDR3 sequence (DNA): TGTGCCAGCAGCCCCCCCGTTGGTACTAGCGGTTACAATGAGCAGTTCTTC. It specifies CASSPPVGTSGYNEQFF.

CDR3 in DNA: TGTGCCAGCAGTTCTCGCAGGGCCTACGAGCAGTACTTC. Translating gives CASSSRRAYEQYF. The chain uses TRBV7-2 and TRBJ2-7, with D possibly being TRBD1 (5 bases). The V end was cut by 6 bases, the J end by 2 bases, with 11 bases between. CDR3 length: 13 amino acids. Germline V lookup: CDR1 SGHTA, CDR2 FQGNSA.

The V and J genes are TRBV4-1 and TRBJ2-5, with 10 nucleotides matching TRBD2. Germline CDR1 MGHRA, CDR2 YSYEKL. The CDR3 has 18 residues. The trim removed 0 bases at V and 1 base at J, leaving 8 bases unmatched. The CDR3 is CASSQEVLASGGQETQYF. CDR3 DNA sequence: TGCGCCAGCAGCCAAGAGGTTCTGGCTAGCGGGGGCCAAGAGACCCAGTACTTC.

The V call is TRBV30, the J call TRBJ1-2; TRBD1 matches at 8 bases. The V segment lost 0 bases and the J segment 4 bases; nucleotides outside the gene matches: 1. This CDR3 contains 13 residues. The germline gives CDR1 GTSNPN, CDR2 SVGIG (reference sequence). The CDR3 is CAWSVQGVYGYTF. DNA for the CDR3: TGTGCCTGGAGTGTACAGGGGGTCTATGGCTACACCTTC.

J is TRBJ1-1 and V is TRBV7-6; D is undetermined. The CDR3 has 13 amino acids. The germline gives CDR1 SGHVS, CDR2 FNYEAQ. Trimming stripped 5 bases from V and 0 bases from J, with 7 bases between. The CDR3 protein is CASSRGLNTEAFF. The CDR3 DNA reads TGTGCCAGCAGCCGAGGGTTGAACACTGAAGCTTTCTTT. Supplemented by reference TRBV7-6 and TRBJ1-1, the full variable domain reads GAGVSQSPRYKVTKRGQDVALRCDPISGHVSLYWYRQALGQGPEFLTYFNYEAQQDKSGLPNDRFSAERPEGSISTLTIQRTEQRDSAMYRCASSRGLNTEAFFGQGTRLTVV.

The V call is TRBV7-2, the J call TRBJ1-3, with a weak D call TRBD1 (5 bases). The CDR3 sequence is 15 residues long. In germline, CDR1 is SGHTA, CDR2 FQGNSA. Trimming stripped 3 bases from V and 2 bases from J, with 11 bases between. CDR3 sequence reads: CASSFLRVAGNTIYF. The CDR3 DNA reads TGTGCCAGCAGCTTCCTCAGGGTGGCTGGAAACACCATATATTTT.

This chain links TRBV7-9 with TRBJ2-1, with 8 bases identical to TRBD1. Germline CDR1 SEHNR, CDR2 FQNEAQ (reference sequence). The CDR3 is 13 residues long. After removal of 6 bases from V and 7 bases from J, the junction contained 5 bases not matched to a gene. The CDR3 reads CASRHRTGNEQFF. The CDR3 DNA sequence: TGTGCCAGCAGGCACCGGACAGGGAATGAGCAGTTCTTC.

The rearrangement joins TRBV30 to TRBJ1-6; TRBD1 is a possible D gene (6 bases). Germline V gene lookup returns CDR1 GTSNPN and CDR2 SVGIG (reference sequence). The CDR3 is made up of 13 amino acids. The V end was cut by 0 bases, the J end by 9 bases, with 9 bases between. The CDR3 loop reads CAWSVQGTSPLHF. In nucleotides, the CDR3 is TGTGCCTGGAGTGTACAGGGTACTTCACCCCTCCACTTT.

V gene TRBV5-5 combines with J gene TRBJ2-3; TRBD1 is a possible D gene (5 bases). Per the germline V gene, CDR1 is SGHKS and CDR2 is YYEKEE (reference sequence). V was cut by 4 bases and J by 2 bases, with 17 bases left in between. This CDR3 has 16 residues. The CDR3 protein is CASSPTWAGITDTQYF. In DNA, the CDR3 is TGTGCCAGCAGCCCGACCTGGGCAGGGATCACAGATACGCAGTATTTT.

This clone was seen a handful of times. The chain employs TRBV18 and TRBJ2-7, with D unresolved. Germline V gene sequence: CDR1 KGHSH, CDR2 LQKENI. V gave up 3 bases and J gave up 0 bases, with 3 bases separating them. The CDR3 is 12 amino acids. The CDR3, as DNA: TGTGCCAGCTCACCGAGCTCCTACGAGCAGTACTTC. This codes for CASSPSSYEQYF.

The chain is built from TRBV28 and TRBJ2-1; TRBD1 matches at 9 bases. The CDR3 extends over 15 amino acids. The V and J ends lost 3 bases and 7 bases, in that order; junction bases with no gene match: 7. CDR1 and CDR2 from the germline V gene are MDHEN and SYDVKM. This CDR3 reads CASSFHGQGRNEQFF. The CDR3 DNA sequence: TGTGCCAGCAGTTTTCACGGACAGGGGAGGAATGAGCAGTTCTTC. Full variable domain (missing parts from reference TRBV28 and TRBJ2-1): DVKVTQSSRYLVKRTGEKVFLECVQDMDHENMFWYRQDPGLGLRLIYFSYDVKMKEKGDIPEGYSVSREKKERFSLILESASTNQTSMYLCASSFHGQGRNEQFFGPGTRLTVL.

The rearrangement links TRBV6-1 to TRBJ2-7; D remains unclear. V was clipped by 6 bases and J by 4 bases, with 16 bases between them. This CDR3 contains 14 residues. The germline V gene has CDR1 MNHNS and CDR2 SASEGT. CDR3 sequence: CASRVPFAGYEQYF. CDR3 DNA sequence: TGTGCCAGCAGAGTTCCGTTTGCCGGTTACGAGCAGTACTTC.

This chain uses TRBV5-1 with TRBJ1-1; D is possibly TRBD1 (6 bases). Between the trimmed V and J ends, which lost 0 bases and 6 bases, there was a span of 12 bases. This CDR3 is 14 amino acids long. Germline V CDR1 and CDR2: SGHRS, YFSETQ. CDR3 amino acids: CASSLALGAAEAFF. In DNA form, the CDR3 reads TGCGCCAGCAGCTTGGCTCTGGGGGCCGCTGAAGCTTTCTTT.

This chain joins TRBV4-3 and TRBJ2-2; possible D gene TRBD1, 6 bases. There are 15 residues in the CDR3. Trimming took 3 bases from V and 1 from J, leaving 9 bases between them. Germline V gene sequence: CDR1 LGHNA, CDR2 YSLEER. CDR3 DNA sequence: TGCGCCAGCAGCCAGACGACAGGGAACACCGGGGAGCTGTTTTTT. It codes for CASSQTTGNTGELFF.

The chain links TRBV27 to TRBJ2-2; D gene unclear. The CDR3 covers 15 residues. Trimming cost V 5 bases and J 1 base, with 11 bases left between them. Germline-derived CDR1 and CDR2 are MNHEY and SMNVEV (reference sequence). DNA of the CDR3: TGTGCCAGCAGTCTAGAACCCCTGAACACCGGGGAGCTGTTTTTT. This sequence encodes CASSLEPLNTGELFF.

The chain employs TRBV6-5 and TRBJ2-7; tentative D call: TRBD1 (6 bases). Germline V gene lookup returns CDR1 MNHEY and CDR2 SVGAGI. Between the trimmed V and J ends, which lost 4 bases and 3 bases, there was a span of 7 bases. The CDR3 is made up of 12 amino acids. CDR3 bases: TGTGCCAGCAGTTTAGGGGGCTACGAGCAGTACTTC. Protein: CASSLGGYEQYF.